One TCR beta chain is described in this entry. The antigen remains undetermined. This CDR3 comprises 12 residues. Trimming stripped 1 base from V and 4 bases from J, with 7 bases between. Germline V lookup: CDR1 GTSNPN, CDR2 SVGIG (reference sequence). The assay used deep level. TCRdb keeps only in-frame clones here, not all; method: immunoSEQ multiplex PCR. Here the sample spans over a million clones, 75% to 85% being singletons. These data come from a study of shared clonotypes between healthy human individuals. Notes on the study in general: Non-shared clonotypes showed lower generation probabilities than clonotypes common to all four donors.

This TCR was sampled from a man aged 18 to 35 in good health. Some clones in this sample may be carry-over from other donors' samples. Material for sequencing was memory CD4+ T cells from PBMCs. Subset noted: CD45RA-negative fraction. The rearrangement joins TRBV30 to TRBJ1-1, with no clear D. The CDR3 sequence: CAWSGTVTEAFF. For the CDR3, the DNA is TGTGCCTGGAGTGGTACCGTCACTGAAGCTTTCTTT. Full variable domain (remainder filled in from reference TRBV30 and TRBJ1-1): SQTIHQWPATLVQPVGSPLSLECTVEGTSNPNLYWYRQAAGRGLQLLFYSVGIGQISSEVPQNLSASRPQDRQFILSSKKLLLSDSGFYLCAWSGTVTEAFFGQGTRLTVV.